The 21 T cell receptor beta chains below were found in one sample sequenced in a study of OX40 agonist ivuxolimab in advanced cancers. Using immunoSEQ multiplex PCR, the repertoire was profiled, and TCRdb retains in-frame clones only, with some absent. The sample records some 21,000 clones, about 88% being singletons. Sequences were derived from CD4+ or CD8+ T cells sorted from blood, sampled in a trial of the OX40 agonist ivuxolimab. The source is an adult with an advanced solid tumor such as melanoma, head and neck, liver or kidney cancer.

This rearrangement joins TRBV21-1 to TRBJ2-7; the D call in the table, TRBD1, was not verified against the DNA. TRBV21-1 is annotated as a pseudogene. CDR3 length equals 15 residues. The CDR3 nucleotides read TGTGCCAGCAGCAAAAATAAACAGGACTCCTACGAGCAGTACTTC. Residues: CASSKNKQDSYEQYF.

This clone was seen just once. This chain joins TRBV9 and TRBJ2-3; possibly TRBD1 for D (6 bases). The V gene lost 3 bases and the J gene lost 2 bases, with 25 bases spanning the gap. CDR1 is SGDLS, CDR2 YYNGEE, per germline. There are 19 residues in the CDR3. The CDR3: CASSGPTVTRTDNTDTQYF. In DNA form, the CDR3 reads TGTGCCAGCAGCGGCCCCACTGTAACTCGGACAGACAACACAGATACGCAGTATTTT.

The table lists this clone with a count of one. Here the CDR3 DNA reads TGCAGCGTTGCGGCAGATACGCAGTATTTT. Its translation is CSVAADTQYF. The chain couples TRBV29-1 to TRBJ2-3, with unresolved D. In germline, CDR1 is SQVTM, CDR2 ANQGSEA. The CDR3 runs 10 residues. V was clipped by 4 bases and J by 4 bases, with 3 bases between them.

The chain links TRBV9 to TRBJ1-1; the D gene is possibly TRBD1 (5 bases). There are 15 residues in the CDR3. Germline assignment: CDR1 SGDLS and CDR2 YYNGEE. Trimming took 0 bases from V and 1 from J, leaving 10 bases between them. The CDR3 nucleotides read TGTGCCAGCAGCGTAGCTCCAGGGCCGAACACTGAAGCTTTCTTT. This encodes CASSVAPGPNTEAFF.

The J gene is TRBJ2-3, the V gene TRBV5-5, with a weak D call TRBD1 (5 bases). The V end lost 1 base, the J end lost 6 bases, and 15 bases lay between the germline ends. This CDR3 is built from 15 residues. Germline V gene sequence: CDR1 SGHKS, CDR2 YYEKEE (reference sequence). The CDR3 DNA reads as TGTGCCAGCAGCTTGCAGGGATCCACAACCGATACGCAGTATTTT. The encoded protein is CASSLQGSTTDTQYF. Variable domain in full (rest from reference TRBV5-5 and TRBJ2-3): DAGVTQSPTHLIKTRGQQVTLRCSPISGHKSVSWYQQVLGQGPQFIFQYYEKEERGRGNFPDRFSARQFPNYSSELNVNALLLGDSALYLCASSLQGSTTDTQYFGPGTRLTVL.

The V call is TRBV20-1, the J call TRBJ1-4, with D hard to call. Germline lookup yields CDR1 DFQATT and CDR2 SNEGSKA (reference sequence). The V gene lost 2 bases and the J gene lost 8 bases, with 6 bases spanning the gap. CDR3 length equals 11 residues. The CDR3 protein is CSARQIEKLFF. The CDR3 DNA sequence: TGCAGTGCTAGACAAATCGAAAAACTGTTTTTT.

J is TRBJ1-4 and V is TRBV4-1; the D is unclear. Germline V lookup: CDR1 MGHRA, CDR2 YSYEKL. CDR3 length equals 17 residues. Trimming left V 0 bases short and J 3 bases short, with 14 bases between. The CDR3, as DNA: TGCGCCAGCAGCCAAGACCCCCAGCTACGGGCTAATGAAAAACTGTTTTTT. It is translated as CASSQDPQLRANEKLFF.

The chain joins TRBV19 to TRBJ2-1; the D is unclear. V shed 7 bases and J shed 0 bases, with 13 bases lying between them. CDR1 is LNHDA, CDR2 SQIVND, per germline (reference sequence). The CDR3 loop spans 15 amino acids. The chain's CDR3 is CASTPKESSYNEQFF. The CDR3 coding sequence is TGTGCCAGTACCCCAAAGGAGAGCTCCTACAATGAGCAGTTCTTC.

The chain combines TRBV5-1 with TRBJ2-1, with TRBD1 identical over 8 bases. This CDR3 region has 17 residues. The trim removed 0 bases at V and 6 bases at J, leaving 11 bases unmatched. CDR1 is SGHRS and CDR2 is YFSETQ in the germline V gene. CDR3 coding DNA: TGCGCCAGCAGCTTGGAACCGGGCAGGGGGCTAGCCAATGAGCAGTTCTTC. Translating gives CASSLEPGRGLANEQFF. Complete variable domain (other parts from reference TRBV5-1 and TRBJ2-1): KAGVTQTPRYLIKTRGQQVTLSCSPISGHRSVSWYQQTPGQGLQFLFEYFSETQRNKGNFPGRFSGRQFSNSRSEMNVSTLELGDSALYLCASSLEPGRGLANEQFFGPGTRLTVL.

The chain recombines TRBV28 with TRBJ2-6, with 7 bases identical to TRBD1. Germline V lookup: CDR1 MDHEN, CDR2 SYDVKM. J gave up 0 bases and V 6 bases, and 8 bases lay outside the gene matches. The CDR3 contains 17 residues. This chain's CDR3 is CASSPRDSVSGANVLTF. In DNA, the CDR3 is TGTGCCAGCAGCCCCCGGGACAGCGTCTCTGGGGCCAACGTCCTGACTTTC.

V gene TRBV15 combines with J gene TRBJ1-1; D possibly corresponds to TRBD1 (5 bases). The germline V gene encodes CDR1 LNHNV and CDR2 YYDKDF (reference sequence). With 6 bases removed from V and 4 bases from J, the gap between germline ends came to 9 bases. The CDR3 length is 12 residues. This CDR3 reads CATSEGRTEAFF. The DNA of the CDR3 is TGTGCCACCAGTGAGGGGCGCACTGAAGCTTTCTTT.

This chain links TRBV6-4 with TRBJ2-1, with D perhaps matching TRBD2 (6 bases). Germline CDR1 MRHNA, CDR2 SNTAGT. The CDR3 is made up of 14 amino acids. The V and J ends lost 3 bases and 5 bases respectively, with 11 bases between them. The CDR3 DNA reads TGTGCCAGCAGTGAAGTAGCGGAGAACAATGAGCAGTTCTTC. Translated, it gives CASSEVAENNEQFF.

The CDR3 DNA sequence: TGTGCCAGCAGCTTAGCTGACGGAACCTACGAGCAGTACTTC. Its protein product is CASSLADGTYEQYF. The rearrangement joins TRBV7-6 to TRBJ2-7; D gene unclear. Trimming pared 0 bases from V and 2 bases from J, leaving 8 bases between. From germline, CDR1 is SGHVS and CDR2 FNYEAQ. This CDR3 is built from 14 residues.

The chain couples TRBV7-8 to TRBJ2-2; 7 positions agree with TRBD2. With V trimmed by 0 bases and J by 7 bases, 5 bases remained unmatched. This CDR3 comprises 15 residues. Germline CDR1 SGHVS, CDR2 FQNEAQ. CDR3 amino acids: CASSLAWTSSGELFF. Here the CDR3 DNA reads TGTGCCAGCAGCTTAGCTTGGACTAGTAGCGGGGAGCTGTTTTTT.

The chain joins TRBV7-9 to TRBJ2-2; 12 positions agree with TRBD2. With 5 bases clipped from V and 6 bases from J, the junction kept 13 bases outside the gene matches. The CDR3 runs to 18 residues. The germline V gene encodes CDR1 SEHNR and CDR2 FQNEAQ (reference sequence). The CDR3 here is CASSDTTSGSSKAGELFF. CDR3 nucleotide sequence: TGTGCCAGCAGCGACACGACTAGCGGGAGTAGTAAGGCCGGGGAGCTGTTTTTT.

V usage is TRBV4-3 and J usage is TRBJ2-7; unclear D gene. The CDR3 has 14 amino acids. Per the germline V gene, CDR1 is LGHNA and CDR2 is YSLEER. V lost 3 bases to trimming and J lost 1 base, with 10 bases between them. In DNA form, the CDR3 reads TGCGCCAGCAGCCAGTTCCAAGGGTCCTACGAGCAGTACTTC. Translating gives CASSQFQGSYEQYF.

This rearrangement joins TRBV6-5 to TRBJ1-4, with D perhaps TRBD1 (6 bases). Germline CDR1 and CDR2: MNHEY and SVGAGI. Trimming shortened V by 7 bases and J by 5 bases, and 8 bases separated the two germline ends. There are 12 residues in the CDR3. The CDR3 nucleotides are TGTGCCAGCAAAACAGGGAATGAAAAACTGTTTTTT. Translated: CASKTGNEKLFF.

V gene TRBV5-1 combines with J gene TRBJ2-2; D remains ambiguous. The length of the CDR3 is 11 residues. The V gene's germline CDR1 is SGHRS and CDR2 YFSETQ. The V end was cut by 8 bases, the J end by 8 bases, with 10 bases between. The CDR3 here is CARARNGELFF. In nucleotides, the CDR3 is TGCGCCAGGGCGAGGAATGGGGAGCTGTTTTTT.

J is TRBJ2-7 and V is TRBV28, with D tentatively TRBD2 (6 bases). Trimming removed 5 bases at V and 6 bases at J, with 17 bases between. The CDR3 is made up of 14 amino acids. Germline V gene sequence: CDR1 MDHEN, CDR2 SYDVKM. CDR3 loop: CASSSPSGWSEQYF. The DNA of the CDR3 is TGTGCCAGCAGTAGTCCGAGCGGGTGGAGCGAGCAGTACTTC.

The chain recombines TRBV28 with TRBJ2-7; perhaps TRBD1 as D (7 bases). The CDR3 sequence is 15 residues long. Trimming pared 3 bases from V and 1 base from J, leaving 13 bases between. CDR1 and CDR2 (germline): MDHEN, SYDVKM. This chain's CDR3 is CASSFRQGGSYEQYF. The CDR3 nucleotides read TGTGCCAGCAGTTTCCGGCAGGGGGGATCCTACGAGCAGTACTTC.

This chain connects TRBV11-3 to TRBJ1-2, with 9 nucleotides matching TRBD1. The CDR3 covers 14 residues. Losses at the gene ends were 5 bases for V and 6 bases for J; bases not matched to a gene: 7. In germline, CDR1 is SGHNT, CDR2 YENEEA. CDR3: CASSLRTGVDGYTF. The CDR3 DNA sequence: TGTGCCAGCAGCCTCAGGACAGGGGTCGATGGCTACACCTTC.